This TCR beta chain was sequenced during a study of OX40 agonist ivuxolimab in advanced cancers. Study background: The dose of intravenous ivuxolimab that patients received every 2 weeks ranged from 0.01 to 10 mg/kg.

Study-level results: Compared with CD4+, CD8+ T cells on average had more expanded clones.

Here immunoSEQ multiplex PCR was the method, and the copy in TCRdb shows in-frame clones only, minus some. The sample has 55,000 to 70,000 clones, about four fifths seen once. For this clone: Its target is not known.

Germline CDR1 SEHNR, CDR2 FQNEAQ (reference sequence). The CDR3 runs 14 residues. V was shortened by 3 bases and J by 2 bases, with 9 bases between the two germline ends. The sample here was CD4+ or CD8+ T cells sorted from blood, taken in a trial of the OX40 agonist ivuxolimab. The TCR comes from an adult with an advanced solid tumor such as melanoma, head and neck, liver or kidney cancer. The V gene is TRBV7-9, the J gene TRBJ2-3; no firm D call. Here the CDR3 reads CASSLTHTTDTQYF. The DNA for the CDR3 is TGTGCCAGCAGCTTGACACACACCACAGATACGCAGTATTTT. Looking up the rest from reference TRBV7-9 and TRBJ2-3 gives the full variable domain: DTGVSQNPRHKITKRGQNVTFRCDPISEHNRLYWYRQTLGQGPEFLTYFQNEAQLEKSRLLSDRFSAERPKGSFSTLEIQRTEQGDSAMYLCASSLTHTTDTQYFGPGTRLTVL.